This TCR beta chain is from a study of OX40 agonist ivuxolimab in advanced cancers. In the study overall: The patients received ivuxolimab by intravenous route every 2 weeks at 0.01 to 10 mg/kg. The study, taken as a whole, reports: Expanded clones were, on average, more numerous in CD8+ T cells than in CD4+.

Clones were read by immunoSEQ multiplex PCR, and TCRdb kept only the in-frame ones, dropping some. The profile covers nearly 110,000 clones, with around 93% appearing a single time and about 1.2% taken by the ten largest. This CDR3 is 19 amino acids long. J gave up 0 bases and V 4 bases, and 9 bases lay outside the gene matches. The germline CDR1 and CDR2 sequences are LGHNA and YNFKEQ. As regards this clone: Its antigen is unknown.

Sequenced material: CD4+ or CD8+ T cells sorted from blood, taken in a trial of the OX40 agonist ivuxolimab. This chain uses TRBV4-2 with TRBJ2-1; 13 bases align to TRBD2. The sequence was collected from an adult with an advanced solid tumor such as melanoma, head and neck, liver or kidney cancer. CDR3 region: CASSPTGTSGIRSYNEQFF. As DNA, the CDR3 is TGTGCCAGCAGCCCAACCGGGACTAGCGGGATCCGCTCCTACAATGAGCAGTTCTTC.